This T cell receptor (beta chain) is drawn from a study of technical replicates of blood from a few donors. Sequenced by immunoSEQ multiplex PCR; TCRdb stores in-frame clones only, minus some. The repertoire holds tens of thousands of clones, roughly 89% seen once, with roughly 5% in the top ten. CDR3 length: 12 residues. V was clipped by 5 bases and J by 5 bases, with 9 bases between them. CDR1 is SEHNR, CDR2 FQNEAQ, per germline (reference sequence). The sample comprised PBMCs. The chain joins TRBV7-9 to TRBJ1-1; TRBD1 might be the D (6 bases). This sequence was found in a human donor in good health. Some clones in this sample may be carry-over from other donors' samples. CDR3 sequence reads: CASSTGQTEAFF. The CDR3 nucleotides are TGTGCCAGCAGCACTGGACAGACTGAAGCTTTCTTT. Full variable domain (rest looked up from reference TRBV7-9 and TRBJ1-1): DTGVSQNPRHKITKRGQNVTFRCDPISEHNRLYWYRQTLGQGPEFLTYFQNEAQLEKSRLLSDRFSAERPKGSFSTLEIQRTEQGDSAMYLCASSTGQTEAFFGQGTRLTVV.